This is a list of T cell receptor beta chains from one sample in a study of blood T cell repertoires in COVID-19. Clones were read by immunoSEQ multiplex PCR, and TCRdb kept only the in-frame ones, dropping some. The sample carries 75,000 to 95,000 clones, 85% recorded once. Sequencing input: peripheral blood. The receptors come from a man aged 50 to 60 with acute or convalescent COVID-19. The CDR3 runs from the conserved cysteine through the conserved F or W. Fields, in order: clone size, D gene, J gene, V gene, CDR3 protein, CDR3 DNA. The D gene is left open where the match is weak. Size values are once, few and many counts, or a class for expanded clones, and some rows have none.

size: -
D: -
J: TRBJ2-7
V: TRBV19
CDR3: CASSRGTATYEQYF
DNA: TGTGCCAGTAGTAGGGGGACTGCCACCTACGAGCAGTACTTC

size: -
D: -
J: TRBJ1-1
V: TRBV12-3/TRBV12-4
CDR3: CASSLGGNTEAFF
DNA: TGTGCCAGCAGTTTAGGAGGGAACACTGAAGCTTTCTTT

size: -
D: -
J: TRBJ2-3
V: TRBV5-1
CDR3: CASSPPGDTQYF
DNA: TGCGCCAGCAGCCCCCCGGGAGATACGCAGTATTTT

size: once
D: TRBD1
J: TRBJ2-6
V: TRBV15
CDR3: CATNPGDRASSGANVLTF
DNA: TGTGCCACCAACCCAGGGGACAGGGCCAGCTCTGGGGCCAACGTCCTGACTTTC

size: once
D: -
J: TRBJ1-5
V: TRBV19
CDR3: CASSISGQLNQPQHF
DNA: TGTGCCAGTAGTATCTCCGGACAGCTCAATCAGCCCCAGCATTTT

size: -
D: TRBD2
J: TRBJ2-3
V: TRBV27
CDR3: CASSFGGRASDTQYF
DNA: TGTGCCAGCAGTTTCGGCGGGAGGGCCTCAGATACGCAGTATTTT

size: once
D: -
J: TRBJ1-4
V: TRBV25-1
CDR3: CASSDTRAVGGKLFF
DNA: TGTGCCAGCAGTGATACCAGGGCCGTGGGTGGAAAACTGTTTTTT

size: few
D: TRBD1
J: TRBJ1-2
V: TRBV30
CDR3: CAWSRDRPVSYTF
DNA: TGTGCCTGGAGCCGGGACAGGCCGGTCAGCTACACCTTC

size: -
D: -
J: TRBJ1-1
V: TRBV7-8
CDR3: CASGGGPLNTEAFF
DNA: TGTGCCAGCGGGGGGGGTCCGCTGAACACTGAAGCTTTCTTT

size: -
D: TRBD1
J: TRBJ2-5
V: TRBV3-1/TRBV3-2
CDR3: CASSQTGGRETQYF
DNA: TGTGCCAGCAGCCAGACAGGGGGCCGGGAGACCCAGTACTTC

size: -
D: -
J: TRBJ1-1
V: TRBV15
CDR3: CATSGGRVNTEAFF
DNA: TGTGCCACCAGCGGGGGCCGGGTGAACACTGAAGCTTTCTTT

size: -
D: TRBD1
J: TRBJ2-2
V: TRBV7-2
CDR3: CASSGQGAGELFF
DNA: TGTGCCAGCAGCGGACAGGGCGCCGGGGAGCTGTTTTTT

size: -
D: TRBD2
J: TRBJ2-2
V: TRBV11-2
CDR3: CASSLGPTSGNTGELFF
DNA: TGTGCCAGCAGCTTAGGCCCAACTAGCGGAAACACCGGGGAGCTGTTTTTT

size: -
D: -
J: TRBJ2-1
V: TRBV7-9
CDR3: CASSLAEQFF
DNA: TGTGCCAGCAGCTTGGCTGAGCAGTTCTTC

size: -
D: TRBD1
J: TRBJ2-4
V: TRBV19
CDR3: CASSFIDRGGKNIQYF
DNA: TGTGCCAGTAGTTTCATTGACAGGGGGGGGAAAAACATTCAGTACTTC

size: -
D: TRBD2
J: TRBJ2-5
V: TRBV5-1
CDR3: CASSLALAGNQETQYF
DNA: TGCGCCAGCAGCTTGGCCCTAGCGGGTAACCAAGAGACCCAGTACTTC

size: -
D: -
J: TRBJ1-2
V: TRBV11-2
CDR3: CASSLFLGYTF
DNA: TGTGCCAGCAGCTTGTTTCTTGGCTACACCTTC

size: -
D: TRBD2
J: TRBJ2-7
V: TRBV9
CDR3: CASSVAPFMSGSEQYF
DNA: TGTGCCAGCAGCGTAGCCCCCTTTATGAGCGGGAGCGAGCAGTACTTC

size: -
D: -
J: TRBJ2-2
V: TRBV5-1
CDR3: CASSLATANTGELFF
DNA: TGCGCCAGCAGCTTGGCGACAGCTAACACCGGGGAGCTGTTTTTT

size: -
D: -
J: TRBJ1-6
V: TRBV7-2
CDR3: CASSSFNSPLHF
DNA: TGTGCCAGCAGCTCGTTTAATTCACCCCTCCACTTT

size: -
D: -
J: TRBJ2-1
V: TRBV4-3
CDR3: CASSQRGTRQGHEQFF
DNA: TGCGCCAGCAGCCAACGCGGGACTCGTCAAGGTCATGAGCAGTTCTTC

size: -
D: -
J: TRBJ2-5
V: TRBV12-3/TRBV12-4
CDR3: CASSFGGQETQYF
DNA: TGTGCCAGCAGTTTTGGCGGGCAAGAGACCCAGTACTTC

size: once
D: TRBD1
J: TRBJ1-3
V: TRBV7-2
CDR3: CASSLAGTGGNTIYF
DNA: TGTGCCAGCAGCTTAGCCGGGACAGGGGGAAACACCATATATTTT

size: -
D: TRBD2
J: TRBJ2-1
V: TRBV7-9
CDR3: CASSLITSGSYEQFF
DNA: TGTGCCAGCAGCTTAATAACTAGCGGGAGTTATGAGCAGTTCTTC

size: -
D: -
J: TRBJ2-7
V: TRBV2
CDR3: CASRQGGSYEQYF
DNA: TGTGCCAGCAGGCAGGGTGGGTCCTACGAGCAGTACTTC

size: -
D: TRBD1
J: TRBJ2-7
V: TRBV27
CDR3: CASSPDRVGYEQYF
DNA: TGTGCCAGCAGCCCTGACAGGGTAGGCTACGAGCAGTACTTC

size: few
D: -
J: TRBJ1-1
V: TRBV19
CDR3: CASSSKGLEAFF
DNA: TGTGCCAGTAGTTCCAAAGGTTTGGAGGCTTTCTTT

size: -
D: -
J: TRBJ1-3
V: TRBV11-2
CDR3: CASTESSGNTIYF
DNA: TGTGCCAGCACGGAGAGCTCTGGAAACACCATATATTTT

size: -
D: -
J: TRBJ2-6
V: TRBV19
CDR3: CASSTRGGDRGPTGANVLTF
DNA: TGTGCCAGTAGTACCCGCGGGGGGGACAGGGGTCCAACTGGGGCCAACGTCCTGACTTTC

size: -
D: -
J: TRBJ2-7
V: TRBV3-1/TRBV3-2
CDR3: CASSQEGGTYEQYF
DNA: TGTGCCAGCAGCCAAGAAGGGGGTACCTACGAGCAGTACTTC

size: -
D: -
J: TRBJ1-3
V: TRBV12-3/TRBV12-4
CDR3: CASSSQGNTIYF
DNA: TGTGCCAGCAGCTCCCAGGGAAACACCATATATTTT

size: -
D: -
J: TRBJ2-3
V: TRBV28
CDR3: CASSLSGVRDTQYF
DNA: TGTGCCAGCAGTTTATCGGGAGTCCGGGATACGCAGTATTTT

size: -
D: -
J: TRBJ2-5
V: TRBV5-4
CDR3: CASSLGGGETQYF
DNA: TGTGCCAGCAGCTTGGGAGGCGGGGAGACCCAGTACTTC

size: -
D: -
J: TRBJ2-2
V: TRBV28
CDR3: CAITGDTGELFF
DNA: TGTGCCATCACGGGGGACACCGGGGAGCTGTTTTTT

size: -
D: -
J: TRBJ2-2
V: TRBV21-1
CDR3: CASSLRDGTGELFF
DNA: TGTGCCAGCAGCCTGCGGGACGGCACCGGGGAGCTGTTTTTT

size: -
D: TRBD1
J: TRBJ2-7
V: TRBV6-2/TRBV6-3
CDR3: CASSHPGQEYEQYF
DNA: TGTGCCAGCAGTCATCCGGGACAGGAGTACGAGCAGTACTTC

size: -
D: TRBD1
J: TRBJ1-2
V: TRBV29-1
CDR3: CSVNWDRDYGYTF
DNA: TGCAGCGTTAATTGGGACAGGGATTATGGCTACACCTTC

size: -
D: TRBD1
J: TRBJ1-4
V: TRBV5-5
CDR3: CASSNTGGDEKLFF
DNA: TGTGCCAGCAGCAATACAGGGGGCGATGAAAAACTGTTTTTT

size: -
D: TRBD2
J: TRBJ2-1
V: TRBV24-1
CDR3: CATSDPGTSGRAYNEQFF
DNA: TGTGCCACCAGTGACCCCGGGACTAGCGGGAGGGCCTACAATGAGCAGTTCTTC

size: -
D: TRBD1
J: TRBJ1-2
V: TRBV12-3/TRBV12-4
CDR3: CASTEQGGYGYTF
DNA: TGTGCCAGCACTGAACAGGGGGGCTATGGCTACACCTTC

size: -
D: -
J: TRBJ2-3
V: TRBV6-6
CDR3: CASSSRSSTDTQYF
DNA: TGTGCCAGCAGTTCCCGGTCAAGCACAGATACGCAGTATTTT

size: -
D: -
J: TRBJ1-3
V: TRBV12-5
CDR3: CASQVLSSGNTIYF
DNA: TGTGCTAGTCAAGTGTTGAGCTCTGGAAACACCATATATTTT

size: -
D: -
J: TRBJ1-5
V: TRBV24-1
CDR3: CATSDNDRLSGYSNQPQHF
DNA: TGTGCCACCAGTGACAATGACAGGCTCAGTGGGTATAGCAATCAGCCCCAGCATTTT

size: once
D: TRBD2
J: TRBJ2-7
V: TRBV7-8
CDR3: CASSLGITGLGYEQYF
DNA: TGTGCCAGCAGCTTAGGCATTACGGGACTAGGCTACGAGCAGTACTTC

size: -
D: TRBD1
J: TRBJ2-1
V: TRBV11-3
CDR3: CASSLGQGASYNEQFF
DNA: TGTGCCAGCAGCTTAGGACAGGGGGCCTCCTACAATGAGCAGTTCTTC

size: -
D: TRBD1
J: TRBJ2-7
V: TRBV6-5
CDR3: CASRRPGQSYEQYF
DNA: TGTGCCAGCAGACGTCCGGGACAGTCCTACGAGCAGTACTTC

size: -
D: -
J: TRBJ1-1
V: TRBV7-2
CDR3: CASSLFRGGSDEAFF
DNA: TGTGCCAGCAGCCTATTCCGGGGGGGGAGTGACGAAGCTTTCTTT

size: -
D: TRBD2
J: TRBJ2-7
V: TRBV6-5
CDR3: CASSSRTSSYEQYF
DNA: TGTGCCAGCAGTTCTCGGACTAGCTCCTACGAGCAGTACTTC

size: once
D: -
J: TRBJ1-4
V: TRBV5-4
CDR3: CASSLGSQRNEKLFF
DNA: TGTGCCAGCAGCTTGGGTAGTCAGAGGAATGAAAAACTGTTTTTT

size: -
D: -
J: TRBJ1-5
V: TRBV6-5
CDR3: CASSYSSSSNQPQHF
DNA: TGTGCCAGCAGTTACTCGAGTTCCAGCAATCAGCCCCAGCATTTT